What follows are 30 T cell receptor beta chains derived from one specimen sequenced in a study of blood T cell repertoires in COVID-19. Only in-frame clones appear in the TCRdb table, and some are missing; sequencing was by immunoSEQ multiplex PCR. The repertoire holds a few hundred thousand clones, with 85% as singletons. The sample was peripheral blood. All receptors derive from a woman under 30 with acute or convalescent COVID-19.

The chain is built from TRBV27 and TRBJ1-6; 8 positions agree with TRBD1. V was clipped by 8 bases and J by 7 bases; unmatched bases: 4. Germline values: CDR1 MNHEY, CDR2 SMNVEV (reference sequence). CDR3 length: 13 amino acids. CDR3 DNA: TGTGCCAGCGGACAGGGTCCAAATTCACCCCTCCACTTT. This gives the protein CASGQGPNSPLHF.

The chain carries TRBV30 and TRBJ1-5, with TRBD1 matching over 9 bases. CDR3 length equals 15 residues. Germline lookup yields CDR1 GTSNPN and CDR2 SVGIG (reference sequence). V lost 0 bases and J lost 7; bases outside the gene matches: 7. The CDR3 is CAWSVPRQGGQPQHF. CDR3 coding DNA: TGTGCCTGGAGTGTACCCCGACAGGGGGGCCAGCCCCAGCATTTT.

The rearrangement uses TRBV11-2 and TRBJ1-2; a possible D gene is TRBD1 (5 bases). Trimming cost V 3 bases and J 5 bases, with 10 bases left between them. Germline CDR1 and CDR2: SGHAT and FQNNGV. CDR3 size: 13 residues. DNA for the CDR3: TGTGCCAGCAGCTTTTACGGGGGTTATGGCTACACCTTC. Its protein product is CASSFYGGYGYTF.

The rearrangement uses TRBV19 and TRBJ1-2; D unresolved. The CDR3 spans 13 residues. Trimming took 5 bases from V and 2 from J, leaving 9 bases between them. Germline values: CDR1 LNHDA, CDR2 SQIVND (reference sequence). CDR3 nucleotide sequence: TGTGCCAGTAGTCCCACCCTAAACTATGGCTACACCTTC. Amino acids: CASSPTLNYGYTF.

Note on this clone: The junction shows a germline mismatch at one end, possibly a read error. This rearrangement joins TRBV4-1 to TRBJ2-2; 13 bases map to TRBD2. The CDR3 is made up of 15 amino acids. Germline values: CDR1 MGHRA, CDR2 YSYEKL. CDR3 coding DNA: TGCGCCAGCCGCCAACTAGCGGGGGGGCGGGGGGTGCTGTTTTTT. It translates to CASRQLAGGRGVLFF.

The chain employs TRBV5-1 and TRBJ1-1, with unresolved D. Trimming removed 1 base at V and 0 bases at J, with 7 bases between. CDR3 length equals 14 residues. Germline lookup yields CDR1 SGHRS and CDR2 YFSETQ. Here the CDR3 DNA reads TGCGCCAGCAGCTTGCAGGAGGTGAACACTGAAGCTTTCTTT. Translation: CASSLQEVNTEAFF.

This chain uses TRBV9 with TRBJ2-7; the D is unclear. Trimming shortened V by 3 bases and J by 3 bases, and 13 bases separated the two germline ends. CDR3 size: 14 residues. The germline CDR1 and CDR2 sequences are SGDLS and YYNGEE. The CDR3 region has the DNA TGTGCCAGCAGCGCCCGAGGCGTCAACTACGAGCAGTACTTC. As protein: CASSARGVNYEQYF.

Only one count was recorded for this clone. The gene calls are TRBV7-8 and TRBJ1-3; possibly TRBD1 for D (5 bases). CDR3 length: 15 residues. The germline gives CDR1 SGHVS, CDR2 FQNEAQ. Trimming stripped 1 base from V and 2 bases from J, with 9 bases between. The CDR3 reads CASSLGAGTGNTIYF. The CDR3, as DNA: TGTGCCAGCAGCTTAGGGGCAGGGACTGGAAACACCATATATTTT.

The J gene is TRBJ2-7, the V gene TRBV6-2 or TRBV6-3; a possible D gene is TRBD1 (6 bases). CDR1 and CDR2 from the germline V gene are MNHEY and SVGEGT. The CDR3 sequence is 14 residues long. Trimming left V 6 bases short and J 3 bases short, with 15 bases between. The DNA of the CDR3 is TGTGCCAGCAGCCCCGGACAGACCCACTACGAGCAGTACTTC. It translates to CASSPGQTHYEQYF.

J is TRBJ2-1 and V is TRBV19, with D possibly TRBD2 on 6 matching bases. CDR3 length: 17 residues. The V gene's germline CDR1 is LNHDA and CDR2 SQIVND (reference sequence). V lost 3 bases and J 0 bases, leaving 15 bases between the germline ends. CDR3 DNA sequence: TGTGCCAGTAGTATCAGGGCGGGGCTGAGCTCCTACAATGAGCAGTTCTTC. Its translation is CASSIRAGLSSYNEQFF.

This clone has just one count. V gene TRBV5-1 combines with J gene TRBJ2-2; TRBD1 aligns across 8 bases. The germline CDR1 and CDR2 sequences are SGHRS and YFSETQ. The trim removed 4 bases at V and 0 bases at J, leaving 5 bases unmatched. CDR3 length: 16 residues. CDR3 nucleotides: TGCGCCAGCAGCCGCGGACAGGGTACGAACACCGGGGAGCTGTTTTTT. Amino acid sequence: CASSRGQGTNTGELFF.

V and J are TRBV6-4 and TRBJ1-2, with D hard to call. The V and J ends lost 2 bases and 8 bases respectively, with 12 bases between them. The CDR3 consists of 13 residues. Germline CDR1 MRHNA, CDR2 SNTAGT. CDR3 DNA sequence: TGTGCCAGCAGTGACGGAGCAGGAGGGGGCTACACCTTC. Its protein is CASSDGAGGGYTF.

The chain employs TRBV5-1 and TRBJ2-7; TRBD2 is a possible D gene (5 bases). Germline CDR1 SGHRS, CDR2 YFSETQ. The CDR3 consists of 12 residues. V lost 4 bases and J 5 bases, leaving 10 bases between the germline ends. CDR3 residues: CASSPEGNEQYF. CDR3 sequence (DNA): TGCGCCAGCAGCCCCGAGGGCAACGAGCAGTACTTC.

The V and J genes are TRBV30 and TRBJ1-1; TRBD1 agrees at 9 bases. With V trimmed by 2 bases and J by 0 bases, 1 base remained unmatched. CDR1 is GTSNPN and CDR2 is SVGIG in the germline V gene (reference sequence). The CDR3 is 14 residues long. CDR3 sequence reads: CAWSWTGVNTEAFF. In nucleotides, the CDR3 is TGTGCCTGGAGTTGGACAGGGGTGAACACTGAAGCTTTCTTT. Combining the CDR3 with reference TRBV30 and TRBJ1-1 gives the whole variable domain SQTIHQWPATLVQPVGSPLSLECTVEGTSNPNLYWYRQAAGRGLQLLFYSVGIGQISSEVPQNLSASRPQDRQFILSSKKLLLSDSGFYLCAWSWTGVNTEAFFGQGTRLTVV.

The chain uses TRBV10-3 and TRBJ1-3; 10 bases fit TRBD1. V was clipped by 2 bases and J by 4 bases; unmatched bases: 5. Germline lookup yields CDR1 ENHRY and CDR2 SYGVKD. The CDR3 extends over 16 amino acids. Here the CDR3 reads CAISEPGQGIGNTIYF. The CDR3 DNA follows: TGTGCCATCAGTGAGCCGGGACAGGGGATCGGAAACACCATATATTTT.

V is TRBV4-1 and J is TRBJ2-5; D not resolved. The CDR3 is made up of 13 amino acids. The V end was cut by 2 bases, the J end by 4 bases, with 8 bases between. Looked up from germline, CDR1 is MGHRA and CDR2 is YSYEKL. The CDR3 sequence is CASSQLRRETQYF. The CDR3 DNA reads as TGCGCCAGCAGCCAATTAAGGAGAGAGACCCAGTACTTC.

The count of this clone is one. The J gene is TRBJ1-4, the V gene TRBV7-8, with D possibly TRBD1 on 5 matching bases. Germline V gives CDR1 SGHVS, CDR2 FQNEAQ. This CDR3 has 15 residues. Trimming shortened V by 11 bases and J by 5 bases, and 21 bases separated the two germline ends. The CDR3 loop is CAVEETMGGNEKLFF. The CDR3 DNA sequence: TGTGCCGTAGAGGAAACTATGGGGGGGAATGAAAAACTGTTTTTT.

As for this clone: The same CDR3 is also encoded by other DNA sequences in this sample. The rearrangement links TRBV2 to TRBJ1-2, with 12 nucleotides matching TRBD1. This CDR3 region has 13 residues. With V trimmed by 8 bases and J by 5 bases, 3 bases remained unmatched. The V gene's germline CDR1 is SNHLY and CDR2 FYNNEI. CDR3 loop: CASRDRGLYGYTF. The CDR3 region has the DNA TGTGCCAGCCGGGACAGGGGGCTGTATGGCTACACCTTC.

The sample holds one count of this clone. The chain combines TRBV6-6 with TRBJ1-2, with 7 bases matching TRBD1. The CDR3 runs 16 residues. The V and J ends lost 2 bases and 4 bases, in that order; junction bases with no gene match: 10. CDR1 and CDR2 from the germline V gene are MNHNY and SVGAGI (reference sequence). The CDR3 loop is CASSYDGVRGSYGYTF. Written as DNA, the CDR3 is TGTGCCAGCAGTTACGATGGAGTCAGGGGGTCCTATGGCTACACCTTC.

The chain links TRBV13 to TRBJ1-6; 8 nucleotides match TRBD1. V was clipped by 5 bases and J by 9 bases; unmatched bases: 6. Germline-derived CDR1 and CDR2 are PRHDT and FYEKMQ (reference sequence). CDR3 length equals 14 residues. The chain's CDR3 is CASSLRGRSSPLHF. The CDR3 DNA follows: TGTGCCAGCAGCCTCAGGGGGCGTAGTTCACCCCTCCACTTT. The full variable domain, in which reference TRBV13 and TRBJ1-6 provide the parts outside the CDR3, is AAGVIQSPRHLIKEKRETATLKCYPIPRHDTVYWYQQGPGQDPQFLISFYEKMQSDKGSIPDRFSAQQFSDYHSELNMSSLELGDSALYFCASSLRGRSSPLHFGNGTRLTVT.

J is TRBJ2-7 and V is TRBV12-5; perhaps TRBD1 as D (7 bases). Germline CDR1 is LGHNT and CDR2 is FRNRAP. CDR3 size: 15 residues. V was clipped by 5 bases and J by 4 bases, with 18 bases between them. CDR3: CASGGPGDSPYEQYF. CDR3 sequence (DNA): TGTGCTAGTGGTGGCCCGGGGGACAGTCCGTACGAGCAGTACTTC.

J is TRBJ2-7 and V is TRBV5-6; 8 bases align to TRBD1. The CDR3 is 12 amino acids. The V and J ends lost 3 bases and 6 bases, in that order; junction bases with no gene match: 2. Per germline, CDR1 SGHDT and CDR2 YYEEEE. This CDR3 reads CASSSTGGEQYF. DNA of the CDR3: TGTGCCAGCAGCTCCACAGGGGGCGAGCAGTACTTC.

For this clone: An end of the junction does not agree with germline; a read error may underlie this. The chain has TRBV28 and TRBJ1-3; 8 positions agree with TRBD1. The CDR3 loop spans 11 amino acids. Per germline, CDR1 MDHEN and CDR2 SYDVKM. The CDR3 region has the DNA TGTGCCAGCACGTCTACGGACAGGGTCATATTT. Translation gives CASTSTDRVIF.

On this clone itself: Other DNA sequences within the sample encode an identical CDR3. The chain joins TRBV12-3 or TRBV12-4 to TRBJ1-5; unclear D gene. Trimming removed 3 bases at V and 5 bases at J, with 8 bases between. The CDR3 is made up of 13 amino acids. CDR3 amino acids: CASSLRRDQPQHF. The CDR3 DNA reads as TGTGCCAGCAGTTTGAGGAGGGATCAGCCCCAGCATTTT.

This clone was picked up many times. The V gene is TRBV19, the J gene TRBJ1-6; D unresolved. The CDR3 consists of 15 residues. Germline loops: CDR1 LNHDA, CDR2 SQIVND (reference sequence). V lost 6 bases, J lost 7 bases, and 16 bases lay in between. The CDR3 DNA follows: TGTGCCAGTAGCATGGGAAACGCGGGGAATTCACCCCTCCACTTT. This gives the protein CASSMGNAGNSPLHF.

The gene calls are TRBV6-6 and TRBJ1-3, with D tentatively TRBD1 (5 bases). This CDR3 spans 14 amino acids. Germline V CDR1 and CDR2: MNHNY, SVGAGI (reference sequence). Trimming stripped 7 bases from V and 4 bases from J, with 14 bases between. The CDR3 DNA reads TGTGCCAGCACCAAGCAGGGTGCGGGAAACACCATATATTTT. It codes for CASTKQGAGNTIYF.

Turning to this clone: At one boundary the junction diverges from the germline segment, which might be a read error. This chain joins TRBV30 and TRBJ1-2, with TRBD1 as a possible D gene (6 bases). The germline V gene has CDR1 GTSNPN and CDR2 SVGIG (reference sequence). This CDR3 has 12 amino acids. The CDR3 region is CGGGLANYGYTF. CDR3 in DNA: TGCGGGGGGGGCTTAGCTAACTATGGCTACACCTTC. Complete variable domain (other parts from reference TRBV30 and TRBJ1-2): SQTIHQWPATLVQPVGSPLSLECTVEGTSNPNLYWYRQAAGRGLQLLFYSVGIGQISSEVPQNLSASRPQDRQFILSSKKLLLSDSGFYLCGGGLANYGYTFGSGTRLTVV.

CDR3 in amino acids: CASSHVGGNEQFF. The CDR3 coding sequence is TGTGCCAGCAGCCATGTAGGCGGCAATGAGCAGTTCTTC. V gene TRBV3-1 (or the pseudogene TRBV3-2) combines with J gene TRBJ2-1; D remains ambiguous. The germline V and J ends were trimmed by 3 bases and 6 bases, with 9 bases remaining between them. CDR1 is LGHDT and CDR2 is YNNKEL in the germline V gene (reference sequence). This CDR3 has 13 amino acids.

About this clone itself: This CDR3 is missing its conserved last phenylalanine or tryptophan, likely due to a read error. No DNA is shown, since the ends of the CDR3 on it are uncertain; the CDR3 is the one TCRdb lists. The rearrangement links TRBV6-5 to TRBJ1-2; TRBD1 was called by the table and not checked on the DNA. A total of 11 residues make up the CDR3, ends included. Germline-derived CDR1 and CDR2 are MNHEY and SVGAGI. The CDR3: CASSMRTGGEI.

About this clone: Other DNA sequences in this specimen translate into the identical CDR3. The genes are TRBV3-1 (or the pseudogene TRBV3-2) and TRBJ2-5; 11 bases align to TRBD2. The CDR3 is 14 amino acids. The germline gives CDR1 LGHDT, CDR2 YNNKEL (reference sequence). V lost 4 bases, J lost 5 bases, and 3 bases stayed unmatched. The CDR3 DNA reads TGTGCCAGCAGCCCTCTAGCGGGGGGTGAGACCCAGTACTTC. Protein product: CASSPLAGGETQYF.